These 10 T cell receptor beta chains came from one sample sequenced in a study of T cells in Graves' hyperthyroidism and ophthalmopathy. RNA transcripts served as the template for amplifying TCR beta CDR3 regions. The TCR CDR3 first-round RT-PCR relied on the HTBI primer set. TCRdb analysed the multiplex PCR reads with MiXCR anew, one entry per CDR3 protein. The sample records some 530,000 distinct CDR3 sequences, about 20% being singletons. Material for sequencing was blood. The origin of the receptors is a woman between 65 and 79 years old with Graves' ophthalmopathy.

This clonotype was counted a few times. CDR3 nucleotide sequence: TGTGCCAGTAGTATAGTTGCTTCAAGGACAGCGAACACCGGGGAGCTGTTTTTT. Protein product: CASSIVASRTANTGELFF. This rearrangement joins TRBV19 to TRBJ2-2; D is possibly TRBD1 (6 bases). V was pared by 1 base and J by 0 bases, with 15 bases between. This CDR3 is built from 18 residues. Per the germline V gene, CDR1 is LNHDA and CDR2 is SQIVND (reference sequence).

The chain carries TRBV6-2 or TRBV6-3 and TRBJ2-7; TRBD2 is a possible D gene (6 bases). This CDR3 is built from 17 residues. Germline loops: CDR1 MNHEY, CDR2 SVGEGT. The ends were cut back, 2 bases at V and 5 bases at J, with 22 bases in the middle. The CDR3 nucleotides read TGTGCCAGCAGTTACCCCTTTGGAGGGACCAGTGGGAACGAGCAGTACTTC. This encodes CASSYPFGGTSGNEQYF.

The chain links TRBV12-3 or TRBV12-4 to TRBJ1-4; 7 positions match TRBD1. The CDR3 covers 13 residues. Germline trimming cut 4 bases from V and 8 bases from J; bases unmatched to any gene: 4. CDR3 DNA sequence: TGTGCCAGCAGTTCGCAGGGGGGGGAAAAACTGTTTTTT. Protein product: CASSSQGGEKLFF.

This clonotype was counted between two and nine times. This chain links TRBV6-1 with TRBJ2-5; D not resolved. V lost 5 bases and J 7 bases, leaving 11 bases between the germline ends. The germline V gene encodes CDR1 MNHNS and CDR2 SASEGT. The CDR3 contains 12 residues. CDR3 DNA sequence: TGTGCCAGCAGTCTCCGCCACGGGACCCAGTACTTC. Its protein product is CASSLRHGTQYF.

This clonotype was counted between two and nine times. This chain joins TRBV7-2 and TRBJ2-5; 8 bases map to TRBD2. The CDR3 length is 16 residues. V shed 4 bases, J shed 4 bases, and the junction held 11 bases outside the gene matches. Germline CDR1 is SGHTA and CDR2 is FQGNSA. Written as DNA, the CDR3 is TGTGCCAGCAGCTCACCAGCGGGAGTGGGGGTAGAGACCCAGTACTTC. Amino acid sequence: CASSSPAGVGVETQYF. Looking up the rest from reference TRBV7-2 and TRBJ2-5 gives the full variable domain: GAGVSQSPSNKVTEKGKDVELRCDPISGHTALYWYRQSLGQGLEFLIYFQGNSAPDKSGLPSDRFSAERTGGSVSTLTIQRTQQEDSAVYLCASSSPAGVGVETQYFGPGTRLLVL.

This clonotype was counted only a few times. The chain combines TRBV5-1 with TRBJ2-3; D could derive from TRBD1 or TRBD2 (5 bases each). V dropped 6 bases and J dropped 3 bases, with 17 bases sitting between them. CDR3 length: 15 residues. Germline CDR1 reads SGHRS; CDR2 reads YFSETQ. CDR3 coding DNA: TGCGCCAGCAATCCCGAGGGGTTTTTTACAGATACGCAGTATTTT. Encoded protein: CASNPEGFFTDTQYF.

The chain combines TRBV18 with TRBJ1-1, with a tentative D call TRBD1 (5 bases). Germline V gene data show CDR1 as KGHSH and CDR2 as LQKENI. Trimming removed 3 bases from V and 6 bases from J, with 8 bases in between. There are 12 residues in the CDR3. The DNA of the CDR3 is TGTGCCAGCTCACCGATAGGGGCTGAAGCTTTCTTT. This gives the protein CASSPIGAEAFF.

The chain uses TRBV12-3 or TRBV12-4 and TRBJ2-7; 9 nucleotides agree with TRBD1. J gave up 0 bases and V 6 bases, and 3 bases lay outside the gene matches. The CDR3 contains 14 residues. CDR3 in DNA: TGTGCCAGCAGGAAGACAGGGGGCTCCTACGAGCAGTACTTC. This codes for CASRKTGGSYEQYF.

The chain couples TRBV7-3 to TRBJ2-5; D unresolved. This CDR3 has 13 amino acids. The germline V gene encodes CDR1 SGHTA and CDR2 FQGTGA. The germline V and J ends were trimmed by 2 bases and 5 bases, with 9 bases remaining between them. In DNA, the CDR3 is TGTGCCAGCAGCTTACAATCATCCGAGACCCAGTACTTC. As protein: CASSLQSSETQYF.

The chain recombines TRBV3-1 with TRBJ2-7; 8 positions agree with TRBD2. CDR3 length equals 15 residues. Trimming took 1 base from V and 3 from J; bases not matched to a gene: 5. Germline values: CDR1 LGHDT, CDR2 YNNKEL (reference sequence). The DNA of the CDR3 is TGTGCCAGCAGCCAAGGGACTAGCTCGTTCTACGAGCAGTACTTC. Amino acids: CASSQGTSSFYEQYF.